The TCR beta chain described here comes from a study of CD8 T cells in Susac syndrome. The multiple sclerosis control group consisted of treatment-naive patients whose relapsing-remitting disease, which was either stable or active, fulfilled revised McDonald criteria. Random hexamers were used to reverse transcribe roughly 0.5 to 1 ug of RNA. Multiplex PCR with immunoSEQ amplified the TCR beta CDR3 across 54 Vbeta and 13 Jbeta. TCRdb itself ran the immunoSEQ multiplex PCR reads through MiXCR, one entry per CDR3 protein. Counted here are almost 450,000 distinct CDR3 sequences, 85% to 90% occurring once; the ten biggest clones make up more than 0.09%. The specimen sequenced was CD8+ T cells from PBMCs. The sequence derives from a human donor with multiple sclerosis.

The chain's CDR3 is CSVEVGYEQYF. The CDR3, as DNA: TGCAGCGTTGAAGTGGGGTACGAGCAGTACTTC. The chain employs TRBV29-1 and TRBJ2-7; D ambiguous. The CDR3 sequence is 11 residues long. V was cut by 1 base and J by 4 bases, with 5 bases left in between. From germline, CDR1 is SQVTM and CDR2 ANQGSEA.